Sequencing of this TCR beta chain was carried out in a study of identical twins. Findings of the study overall: Analyses based on zero insertions could be partly confounded by invariant MAIT and iNKT cells.

A few counts support this clonotype. The antigen remains unidentified. The cDNA had a unique molecular identifier and a template-switch universal primer site. TCRdb recomputed calls from the 5' RACE reads with MiXCR, one row per CDR3 protein. This sample has 700,000 to 950,000 distinct CDR3 sequences, with around an eighth found just once. CDR1 SGHDT and CDR2 YYEEEE come from the germline V gene. With V trimmed by 2 bases and J by 9 bases, 8 bases remained unmatched. The CDR3 runs 15 residues. A further study also used this sample, focusing on yellow fever vaccine responses in identical twins. That study reports: Vaccine T cell responses of twins reportedly seemed partly convergent and partly personalized.

This sequence joins TRBV5-6 and TRBJ2-1; 10 nucleotides align to TRBD2. The source material was PBMCs. The TCR originated in a young woman in good health. The CDR3 region has the DNA TGTGCCAGCAGCTTAGCGGGGGGGCCGGATGGTGAGCAGTTCTTC. Residues: CASSLAGGPDGEQFF.